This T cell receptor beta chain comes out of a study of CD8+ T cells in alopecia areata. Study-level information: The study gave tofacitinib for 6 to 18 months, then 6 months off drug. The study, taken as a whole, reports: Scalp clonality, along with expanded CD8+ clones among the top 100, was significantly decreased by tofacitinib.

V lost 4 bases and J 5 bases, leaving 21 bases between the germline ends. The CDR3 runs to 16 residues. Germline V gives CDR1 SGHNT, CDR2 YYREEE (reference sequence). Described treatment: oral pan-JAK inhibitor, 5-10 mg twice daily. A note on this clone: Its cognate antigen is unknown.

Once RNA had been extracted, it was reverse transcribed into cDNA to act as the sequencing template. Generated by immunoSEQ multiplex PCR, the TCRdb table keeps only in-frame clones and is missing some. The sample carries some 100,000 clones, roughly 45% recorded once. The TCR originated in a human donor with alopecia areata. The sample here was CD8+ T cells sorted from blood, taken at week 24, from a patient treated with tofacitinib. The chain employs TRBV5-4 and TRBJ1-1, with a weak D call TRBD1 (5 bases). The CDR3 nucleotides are TGTGCCAGCAGCCTAGGTTGGAGGGCTGGGGGTACTGAAGCTTTCTTT. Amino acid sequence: CASSLGWRAGGTEAFF.